The 4 T cell receptor beta chains below all came from one sample that was sequenced in a study of cytomegalovirus exposure and HLA in healthy donors. With 60 Vbeta and 13 Jbeta primers, the PCR was carried out. The data were produced by immunoSEQ multiplex PCR, yet TCRdb's version contains in-frame clones alone and is incomplete. The profile shows roughly 100,000 clones, about 62% of them singletons. Material: PBMCs. These receptors all come from a human donor in good health.

The count of this clone is one. The chain combines TRBV19 with TRBJ1-1; a weak D match, TRBD1 (6 bases). Germline lookup yields CDR1 LNHDA and CDR2 SQIVND (reference sequence). Trimming pared 1 base from V and 4 bases from J, leaving 13 bases between. The CDR3 is made up of 15 amino acids. The CDR3 sequence: CASSIGTGQSTEAFF. Written as DNA, the CDR3 is TGTGCCAGTAGTATAGGTACAGGGCAAAGCACTGAAGCTTTCTTT.

This clone was seen a few times. The chain is built from TRBV27 and TRBJ2-3; 8 bases line up with TRBD2. The germline CDR1 and CDR2 sequences are MNHEY and SMNVEV (reference sequence). V lost 7 bases and J lost 2; bases outside the gene matches: 2. The CDR3 is made up of 13 amino acids. DNA of the CDR3: TGTGCCAGCACGGGAGGGGACACAGATACGCAGTATTTT. Protein sequence: CASTGGDTDTQYF.

The chain employs TRBV11-3 and TRBJ2-1, with a possible D match to TRBD2 (5 bases). This CDR3 comprises 13 residues. The germline V gene encodes CDR1 SGHNT and CDR2 YENEEA. Here the CDR3 reads CARQSGLNDEQFF. The CDR3 region has the DNA TGTGCGAGGCAGAGTGGACTTAATGATGAGCAGTTCTTC.

This clone was seen more than once but under ten times. The CDR3 sequence is CASSFDRSTDTQYF. The CDR3 DNA follows: TGCGCCAGCAGCTTTGACAGGAGCACAGATACGCAGTATTTT. The chain couples TRBV5-1 to TRBJ2-3; the D gene is possibly TRBD1 (6 bases). Looked up from germline, CDR1 is SGHRS and CDR2 is YFSETQ. Trimming took off 2 bases at V and 0 bases at J, with 7 bases between the two ends. This CDR3 has 14 residues.